Listed here are 29 T cell receptor beta chains from one sample, sequenced in a study of T cell changes during pregnancy in multiple sclerosis. This table comes from immunoSEQ multiplex PCR, and its TCRdb copy is limited to in-frame clones, with some not included. The table lists about 70,000 clones, roughly 94% of them singletons. The specimen comprised peripheral blood, sampled in the third trimester of pregnancy. The source of these receptors is a female donor with multiple sclerosis, enrolled in a pregnancy study.

This clone was detected a few times. The chain is built from TRBV28 and TRBJ1-1, with TRBD1 matching 8 bases. The CDR3 covers 12 residues. The junction had 10 bases not matched to a gene; V was cut back by 7 bases and J by 12 bases. Per germline, CDR1 MDHEN and CDR2 SYDVKM. The CDR3 here is CASTETGVGTFF. CDR3 nucleotides: TGTGCCAGCACGGAGACAGGGGTAGGAACTTTCTTT.

This clone appeared once. The chain is built from TRBV14 and TRBJ2-2; D uncertain. Trimming took off 1 base at V and 3 bases at J, with 9 bases between the two ends. Germline loops: CDR1 SGHDN, CDR2 FVKESK. The CDR3 is 15 residues long. The chain's CDR3 is CASSQVRVDTGELFF. DNA for the CDR3: TGTGCCAGCAGCCAAGTTCGGGTGGACACCGGGGAGCTGTTTTTT.

The V and J genes are TRBV7-2 and TRBJ2-1, with TRBD2 matching over 9 bases. The J segment lost 3 bases and the V segment lost 0 bases, leaving 12 bases of the junction unmatched. Germline CDR1 SGHTA, CDR2 FQGNSA. This CDR3 has 19 amino acids. The CDR3 nucleotides read TGTGCCAGCAGCTTAGCCGCGACTAGCGGTAGTAATCGCTACAATGAGCAGTTCTTC. It encodes CASSLAATSGSNRYNEQFF.

The chain uses TRBV5-4 and TRBJ1-3; D gene unclear. CDR1 is SGHNT, CDR2 YYREEE, per germline (reference sequence). CDR3 length: 16 amino acids. V was cut by 0 bases and J by 0 bases, with 10 bases left in between. For the CDR3, the DNA is TGTGCCAGCAGCTTGGCTCCAGCGCTCTCTGGAAACACCATATATTTT. It is translated as CASSLAPALSGNTIYF.

The DNA of the CDR3 is TGTGCCAGTAGTATACCCCGGGGAGCGAATGAAAAACTGTTTTTT. The encoded protein is CASSIPRGANEKLFF. The chain uses TRBV19 and TRBJ1-4; D is undetermined. The CDR3 consists of 15 residues. Germline V gene sequence: CDR1 LNHDA, CDR2 SQIVND (reference sequence). With 2 bases removed from V and 5 bases from J, the gap between germline ends came to 12 bases.

V is TRBV7-2 and J is TRBJ1-5; 10 nucleotides line up with TRBD1. CDR3 size: 15 residues. Looked up from germline, CDR1 is SGHTA and CDR2 is FQGNSA. The V gene end was trimmed by 5 bases and the J gene end by 5 bases; junction bases not matched to a gene: 6. DNA of the CDR3: TGTGCCAGCAGCAGAGACAGGGGGCTGCATCAGCCCCAGCATTTT. Its protein product is CASSRDRGLHQPQHF.

The chain is built from TRBV28 and TRBJ1-1, with a weak D call TRBD1 (6 bases). CDR1 MDHEN and CDR2 SYDVKM come from the germline V gene. The CDR3 spans 14 residues. Trimming cost V 4 bases and J 1 base, with 10 bases left between them. Here the CDR3 reads CASSSGQTNTEAFF. In DNA, the CDR3 is TGTGCCAGCAGTTCAGGACAGACGAACACTGAAGCTTTCTTT.

The chain's CDR3 is CASSFFTGGAETQYF. DNA for the CDR3: TGTGCCAGCAGCTTTTTTACGGGGGGGGCAGAGACCCAGTACTTC. This chain connects TRBV7-9 to TRBJ2-5; 8 bases are a match to TRBD2. V shed 3 bases and J 4 bases; nucleotides not matched to a gene: 7. Germline V gives CDR1 SEHNR, CDR2 FQNEAQ (reference sequence). This CDR3 comprises 15 residues.

The chain combines TRBV30 with TRBJ1-4, with 9 positions matching TRBD1. CDR3 length equals 13 residues. The V and J ends lost 4 bases and 7 bases, in that order; junction bases with no gene match: 4. Germline CDR1 GTSNPN, CDR2 SVGIG (reference sequence). CDR3 sequence (DNA): TGTGCCTGGAAGGGGGACAGGGCTGAAAAACTGTTTTTT. Its translation is CAWKGDRAEKLFF.

V is TRBV6-5 and J is TRBJ1-6, with D perhaps matching TRBD1 (5 bases). The V gene's germline CDR1 is MNHEY and CDR2 SVGAGI. The V end was cut by 6 bases, the J end by 7 bases, with 7 bases between. The CDR3 runs 12 residues. CDR3 coding DNA: TGTGCCAGCAGCGACAGCAATTCACCCCTCCACTTT. This codes for CASSDSNSPLHF.

Here the CDR3 DNA reads TGTGCCAGCAGCTTATTTTGGGTGGGACAGGGGAGCGAGCAGTACTTC. Amino acids: CASSLFWVGQGSEQYF. The chain employs TRBV7-2 and TRBJ2-7, with 10 bases fitting TRBD1. Germline V gene sequence: CDR1 SGHTA, CDR2 FQGNSA. CDR3 length: 16 residues. The V segment lost 2 bases and the J segment 6 bases; nucleotides outside the gene matches: 10.

This sequence joins TRBV5-4 and TRBJ2-1; 9 bases are shared with TRBD1. The trim removed 0 bases at V and 9 bases at J, leaving 7 bases unmatched. This CDR3 contains 15 residues. Germline-derived CDR1 and CDR2 are SGHNT and YYREEE (reference sequence). In DNA form, the CDR3 reads TGTGCCAGCAGCTTGGTAAACAGGGGGCGATTTGAGCAGTTCTTC. Translating gives CASSLVNRGRFEQFF.

The CDR3: CASSSRSGHDGYTF. The CDR3 nucleotides are TGTGCCAGCAGCTCCCGCTCAGGGCACGATGGCTACACCTTC. The gene calls are TRBV9 and TRBJ1-2, with TRBD1 as a possible D gene (5 bases). The CDR3 covers 14 residues. Germline loops: CDR1 SGDLS, CDR2 YYNGEE. V was trimmed by 4 bases and J by 6 bases, leaving 16 bases between them.

This clone was detected only a few times. The chain joins TRBV9 to TRBJ1-2, with D tentatively TRBD1 (6 bases). Germline lookup yields CDR1 SGDLS and CDR2 YYNGEE. The CDR3 consists of 12 residues. V shed 6 bases and J shed 7 bases, with 13 bases lying between them. The chain's CDR3 is CASKDRGFGYTF. Here the CDR3 DNA reads TGTGCCAGCAAGGACAGAGGCTTTGGCTACACCTTC.

This chain joins TRBV6-5 and TRBJ1-1; TRBD1 aligns across 9 bases. Germline CDR1 is MNHEY and CDR2 is SVGAGI. Trimming took 6 bases from V and 5 from J; bases not matched to a gene: 4. The CDR3 is made up of 13 amino acids. For the CDR3, the DNA is TGTGCCAGCAGAAGACAGGGGGGTACTGAAGCTTTCTTT. Translated, it gives CASRRQGGTEAFF.

The rearrangement uses TRBV4-3 and TRBJ1-2, with 9 bases matching TRBD1. Germline V gene lookup returns CDR1 LGHNA and CDR2 YSLEER. The CDR3 is 16 residues long. The trim removed 0 bases at V and 4 bases at J, leaving 6 bases unmatched. This chain's CDR3 is CASSQETTGGIYGYTF. Written as DNA, the CDR3 is TGCGCCAGCAGCCAAGAAACGACAGGGGGAATCTATGGCTACACCTTC.

The CDR3: CSAGTGGTNGYTF. The CDR3 DNA follows: TGCAGCGCTGGGACAGGAGGTACTAATGGCTACACCTTC. The chain joins TRBV29-1 to TRBJ1-2; 8 bases fit TRBD1. The CDR3 spans 13 residues. V shed 7 bases and J 6 bases; nucleotides not matched to a gene: 10. Looked up from germline, CDR1 is SQVTM and CDR2 is ANQGSEA. Looking up the rest from reference TRBV29-1 and TRBJ1-2 gives the full variable domain: SAVISQKPSRDICQRGTSLTIQCQVDSQVTMMFWYRQQPGQSLTLIATANQGSEATYESGFVIDKFPISRPNLTFSTLTVSNMSPEDSSIYLCSAGTGGTNGYTFGSGTRLTVV.

The chain employs TRBV9 and TRBJ2-1, with D possibly being TRBD2 (6 bases). The V end was cut by 0 bases, the J end by 2 bases, with 12 bases between. Germline CDR1 SGDLS, CDR2 YYNGEE. The CDR3 runs to 16 residues. The CDR3, as DNA: TGTGCCAGCAGCGTAGTCGGGGGAGTCACCTACAATGAGCAGTTCTTC. It specifies CASSVVGGVTYNEQFF.

The rearrangement joins TRBV5-4 to TRBJ2-2, with 11 bases matching TRBD1. Germline loops: CDR1 SGHNT, CDR2 YYREEE (reference sequence). This CDR3 comprises 17 residues. Germline trimming cut 6 bases from V and 7 bases from J; bases unmatched to any gene: 14. CDR3 region: CASTPTLGQGEIGELFF. The CDR3 DNA is TGTGCCAGCACCCCAACCCTGGGACAGGGGGAAATCGGGGAGCTGTTTTTT. The whole variable domain, filled in from reference TRBV5-4 and TRBJ2-2, reads ETGVTQSPTHLIKTRGQQVTLRCSSQSGHNTVSWYQQALGQGPQFIFQYYREEENGRGNFPPRFSGLQFPNYSSELNVNALELDDSALYLCASTPTLGQGEIGELFFGEGSRLTVL.

A remark on this clone: Other DNA sequences from this sample encode an identical CDR3 as well. The J gene is TRBJ1-6, the V gene TRBV9; D might be TRBD1 (6 bases). CDR3 length: 14 amino acids. Looked up from germline, CDR1 is SGDLS and CDR2 is YYNGEE. Trimming cost V 2 bases and J 4 bases, with 7 bases left between them. The CDR3 sequence: CASSVGQYNSPLHF. In DNA, the CDR3 is TGTGCCAGCAGCGTCGGACAGTATAATTCACCCCTCCACTTT.

The CDR3 nucleotides are TGTGCCTGGAGTGATGGGACAGGTGATTACTTC. It encodes CAWSDGTGDYF. The chain is built from TRBV30 and TRBJ2-5, with TRBD1 matching over 8 bases. CDR3 length: 11 residues. J lost 14 bases, V lost 1 base, and 6 bases had no gene match. The germline V gene encodes CDR1 GTSNPN and CDR2 SVGIG (reference sequence).

V and J are TRBV6-5 and TRBJ1-2, with a tentative D call TRBD1 (5 bases). The CDR3 contains 15 residues. The germline V gene encodes CDR1 MNHEY and CDR2 SVGAGI. V dropped 5 bases and J dropped 4 bases, with 17 bases sitting between them. The CDR3 here is CASSLGRVKGYGYTF. In nucleotides, the CDR3 is TGTGCCAGCAGTCTGGGGCGAGTTAAAGGCTATGGCTACACCTTC.

The chain recombines TRBV19 with TRBJ1-6; D call uncertain. Trimming took off 7 bases at V and 7 bases at J, with 8 bases between the two ends. The CDR3 length is 12 residues. CDR1 is LNHDA, CDR2 SQIVND, per germline (reference sequence). CDR3 sequence reads: CASNGENSPLHF. The CDR3 nucleotides read TGTGCCAGTAATGGTGAGAATTCACCCCTCCACTTT.

The rearrangement uses TRBV10-2 and TRBJ1-1; TRBD1 might be the D (6 bases). The CDR3 spans 13 residues. CDR1 and CDR2 (germline): WSHSY, SAAADI. V lost 6 bases to trimming and J lost 7 bases, with 15 bases between them. CDR3 sequence (DNA): TGCGCCAGCAGGGGACATCAGGTAAATGAAGCTTTCTTT. Amino acids: CASRGHQVNEAFF.

This clone appeared once. This chain connects TRBV5-8 to TRBJ2-7; tentatively, D is TRBD2 (6 bases). The germline V and J ends were trimmed by 3 bases and 1 base, with 11 bases remaining between them. The germline gives CDR1 SGHTS, CDR2 YDEGEE. The CDR3 totals 14 residues. The CDR3, as DNA: TGTGCCAGCAGCTCTGCGCGGGGTTCCTACGAGCAGTACTTC. This gives the protein CASSSARGSYEQYF.

This rearrangement joins TRBV15 to TRBJ1-2; 7 bases fit TRBD1. This CDR3 spans 14 amino acids. Germline V gives CDR1 LNHNV, CDR2 YYDKDF (reference sequence). The V and J ends lost 1 base and 8 bases, in that order; junction bases with no gene match: 7. The CDR3 reads CATSRVGGDGGYTF. CDR3 in DNA: TGTGCCACCAGCAGAGTAGGGGGCGACGGGGGCTACACCTTC.

This clone was found once. J is TRBJ1-1 and V is TRBV19; D gene uncertain. The CDR3 is made up of 15 amino acids. With 7 bases removed from V and 1 base from J, the gap between germline ends came to 16 bases. From germline, CDR1 is LNHDA and CDR2 SQIVND (reference sequence). CDR3 protein: CASTQAPYPNTEAFF. The CDR3 nucleotides are TGTGCCAGTACTCAAGCCCCCTACCCGAACACTGAAGCTTTCTTT.

This clone was observed once. The rearrangement joins TRBV9 to TRBJ2-5; TRBD2 might be the D (6 bases). Trimming took 3 bases from V and 2 from J, leaving 11 bases between them. The germline V gene has CDR1 SGDLS and CDR2 YYNGEE. The CDR3 consists of 14 residues. CDR3 sequence reads: CASSGRDSQETQYF. The CDR3 nucleotides are TGTGCCAGCAGCGGGCGGGACTCGCAAGAGACCCAGTACTTC.

This chain links TRBV6-5 with TRBJ2-3, with 7 bases fitting TRBD2. V shed 8 bases, J shed 4 bases, and the junction held 12 bases outside the gene matches. The germline V gene encodes CDR1 MNHEY and CDR2 SVGAGI. This CDR3 is 15 amino acids long. DNA for the CDR3: TGTGCCAGCGGGAGAAGCGGGGCCCTGGCAGATACGCAGTATTTT. Encoded protein: CASGRSGALADTQYF.